A selection of T cell receptor beta chains follows, all from one sample in a study of cytomegalovirus exposure and HLA in healthy donors. TCRdb keeps only in-frame clones here, not all; method: immunoSEQ multiplex PCR. In all, the sample yields some 67,000 clones. Material for sequencing was PBMCs. All receptors derive from a woman aged 25 to 45 in good health and CMV-seronegative. CDR3s include the opening cysteine and the closing phenylalanine or tryptophan. D genes are given only for firm matches.

>TRBV18|TRBD1|TRBJ2-7
CASSGTESYEQYF
TGTGCCAGCTCTGGGACAGAATCCTACGAGCAGTACTTC
>TRBV7-9|TRBD1|TRBJ1-5
CASSSDRGGVRNQPQHF
TGTGCCAGCAGCTCGGACAGGGGAGGTGTTCGCAATCAGCCCCAGCATTTT
>TRBV28|TRBD1|TRBJ2-3
CAVALGTGTDTQYF
TGTGCCGTCGCCCTGGGGACAGGGACAGATACGCAGTATTTT
>TRBV2|NA|TRBJ2-7
CASEAHEQYF
TGTGCCAGTGAGGCCCACGAGCAGTACTTC
>TRBV7-3|TRBD1|TRBJ2-7
CASSKTGTGAYEQYF
TGTGCCAGCAGCAAGACCGGGACAGGTGCCTACGAGCAGTACTTC
>TRBV30|NA|TRBJ1-3
CAWTYVSGNTIYF
TGTGCCTGGACCTACGTCTCTGGAAACACCATATATTTT
>TRBV28|TRBD1|TRBJ1-5
CAGNRQGDNQPQHF
TGTGCCGGCAATAGACAGGGGGATAATCAGCCCCAGCATTTT
>TRBV5-1|TRBD1|TRBJ1-4
CASRQGVDEKLFF
TGCGCCAGCAGACAGGGGGTAGATGAAAAACTGTTTTTT
>TRBV4-2|TRBD1|TRBJ1-1
CASSRGTGRELVEAFF
TGTGCCAGCAGCCGCGGGACAGGCCGTGAGCTGGTGGAAGCTTTCTTT
>TRBV5-6|TRBD1|TRBJ2-7
CASRYGTGQQYF
TGTGCCAGCAGGTATGGGACAGGCCAGCAGTACTTC
>TRBV6-6|NA|TRBJ2-1
CAILTGQGGGHEQFF
TGTGCCATCCTAACCGGCCAAGGGGGGGGCCATGAGCAGTTCTTC
>TRBV4-1|NA|TRBJ1-5
CASSQNSGRGQPQHF
TGCGCCAGCAGCCAAAACTCAGGGAGGGGTCAGCCCCAGCATTTT
>TRBV4-2|NA|TRBJ1-1
CASSQGRTEAFF
TGTGCCAGCAGCCAAGGGCGGACTGAAGCTTTCTTT
>TRBV7-9|NA|TRBJ1-1
CASTPEDTEAFF
TGTGCCAGCACCCCGGAGGACACTGAAGCTTTCTTT
>TRBV27|TRBD1|TRBJ1-2
CASSQGGRRGYTF
TGTGCCAGCAGTCAAGGGGGCCGCCGGGGCTACACCTTC
>TRBV7-9|TRBD1|TRBJ1-1
CASSPDRGALNTEAFF
TGTGCCAGCAGCCCCGACAGGGGGGCCCTGAACACTGAAGCTTTCTTT
>TRBV12-5|TRBD1|TRBJ2-7
CASGPDRSGEQYF
TGTGCTAGTGGTCCGGACAGGTCGGGCGAGCAGTACTTC
>TRBV14|TRBD2|TRBJ2-1
CASSQGLAGSNEQFF
TGTGCCAGCAGCCAAGGACTAGCGGGCAGCAATGAGCAGTTCTTC
>TRBV5-6|TRBD1|TRBJ1-3
CASSLPRQGAGNTIYF
TGTGCCAGCAGCTTGCCTCGACAGGGTGCTGGAAACACCATATATTTT
>TRBV7-2|TRBD1|TRBJ1-2
CASSRKGQLNTLNYGYTF
TGTGCCAGCAGCCGCAAGGGACAGCTAAATACTCTTAACTATGGCTACACCTTC
>TRBV9|NA|TRBJ1-2
CASSVEYSGRSYGYTF
TGTGCCAGCAGCGTAGAATATTCAGGGAGGTCTTATGGCTACACCTTC
>TRBV27|NA|TRBJ2-6
CASRPQGYGANVLTF
TGTGCCAGCAGGCCACAGGGTTACGGGGCCAACGTCCTGACTTTC
>TRBV28|NA|TRBJ2-7
CASSLGYSRYEQYF
TGTGCCAGCAGTTTAGGTTACAGCCGGTACGAGCAGTACTTC
>TRBV29-1|NA|TRBJ2-7
CSVLNQGNSYEQYF
TGCAGCGTCCTTAACCAGGGGAACTCCTACGAGCAGTACTTC
>TRBV5-4|TRBD1|TRBJ2-7
CASSSGTVSYEQYF
TGTGCCAGCAGCTCCGGGACAGTCTCCTACGAGCAGTACTTC
>TRBV27|TRBD1|TRBJ1-2
CASSDRDPFNYGYTF
TGTGCCAGCAGTGACAGGGACCCATTTAACTATGGCTACACCTTC
>TRBV27|TRBD2|TRBJ2-2
CASSLRLAGWTGELFF
TGTGCCAGCAGCTTACGACTAGCGGGGTGGACCGGGGAGCTGTTTTTT
>TRBV15|NA|TRBJ2-2
CATSATTRMGELFF
TGTGCCACCAGCGCGACGACTAGAATGGGGGAGCTGTTTTTT
>TRBV5-5|NA|TRBJ1-1
CASSLARGHPMNTEAFF
TGTGCCAGCAGCTTGGCTCGGGGACACCCCATGAACACTGAAGCTTTCTTT
>TRBV4-1|TRBD2|TRBJ2-7
CASSGGGLAGDSYEQYF
TGCGCCAGCAGCGGCGGAGGACTAGCGGGAGACTCCTACGAGCAGTACTTC